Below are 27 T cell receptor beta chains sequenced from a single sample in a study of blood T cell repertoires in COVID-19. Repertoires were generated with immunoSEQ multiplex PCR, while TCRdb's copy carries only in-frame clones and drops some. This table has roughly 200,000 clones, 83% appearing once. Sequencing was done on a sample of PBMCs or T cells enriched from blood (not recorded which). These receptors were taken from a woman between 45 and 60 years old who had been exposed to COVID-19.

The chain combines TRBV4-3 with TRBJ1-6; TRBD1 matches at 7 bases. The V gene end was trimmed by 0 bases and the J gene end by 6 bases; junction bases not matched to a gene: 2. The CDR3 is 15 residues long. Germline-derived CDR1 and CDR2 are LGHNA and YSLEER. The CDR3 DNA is TGCGCCAGCAGCCAAGATTGGGACAGTAATTCACCCCTCCACTTT. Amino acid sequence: CASSQDWDSNSPLHF.

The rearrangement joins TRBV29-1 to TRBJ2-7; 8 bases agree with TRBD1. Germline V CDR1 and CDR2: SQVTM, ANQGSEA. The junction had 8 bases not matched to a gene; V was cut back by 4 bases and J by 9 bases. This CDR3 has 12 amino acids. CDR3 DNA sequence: TGCAGCGTTGGTTTTCCGGGACAGGCGCAGTACTTC. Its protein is CSVGFPGQAQYF.

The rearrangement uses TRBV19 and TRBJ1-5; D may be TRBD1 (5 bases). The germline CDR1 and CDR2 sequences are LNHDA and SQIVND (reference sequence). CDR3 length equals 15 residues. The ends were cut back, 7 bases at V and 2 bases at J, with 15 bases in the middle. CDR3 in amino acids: CASKVGPGGNQPQHF. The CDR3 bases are TGTGCCAGTAAGGTAGGGCCGGGGGGCAATCAGCCCCAGCATTTT.

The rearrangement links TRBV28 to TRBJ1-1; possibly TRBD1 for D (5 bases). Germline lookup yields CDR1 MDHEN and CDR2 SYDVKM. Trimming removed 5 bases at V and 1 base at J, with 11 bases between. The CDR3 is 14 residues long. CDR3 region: CASSLRVANTEAFF. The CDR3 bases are TGTGCCAGCAGTCTCAGGGTGGCGAACACTGAAGCTTTCTTT. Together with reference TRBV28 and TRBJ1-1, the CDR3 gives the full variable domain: DVKVTQSSRYLVKRTGEKVFLECVQDMDHENMFWYRQDPGLGLRLIYFSYDVKMKEKGDIPEGYSVSREKKERFSLILESASTNQTSMYLCASSLRVANTEAFFGQGTRLTVV.

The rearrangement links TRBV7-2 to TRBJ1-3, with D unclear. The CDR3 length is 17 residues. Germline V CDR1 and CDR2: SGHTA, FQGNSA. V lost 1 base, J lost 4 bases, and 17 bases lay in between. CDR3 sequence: CASSLEAPGIRGNTIYF. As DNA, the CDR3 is TGTGCCAGCAGCTTAGAGGCACCGGGAATAAGGGGAAACACCATATATTTT. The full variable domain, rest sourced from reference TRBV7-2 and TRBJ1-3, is GAGVSQSPSNKVTEKGKDVELRCDPISGHTALYWYRQSLGQGLEFLIYFQGNSAPDKSGLPSDRFSAERTGGSVSTLTIQRTQQEDSAVYLCASSLEAPGIRGNTIYFGEGSWLTVV.

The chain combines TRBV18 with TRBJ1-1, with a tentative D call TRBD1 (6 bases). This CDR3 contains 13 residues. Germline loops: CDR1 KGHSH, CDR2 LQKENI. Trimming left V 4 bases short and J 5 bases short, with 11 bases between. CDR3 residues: CASSLSGQTEAFF. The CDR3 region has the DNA TGTGCCAGCTCACTCTCGGGACAAACTGAAGCTTTCTTT.

CDR3 DNA sequence: TGCAGCGTTGAAGGGGAGGGACCCGGGGAGCTGTTTTTT. Translating it yields CSVEGEGPGELFF. The V call is TRBV29-1, the J call TRBJ2-2, with 7 bases aligning to TRBD2. The germline V gene has CDR1 SQVTM and CDR2 ANQGSEA. The CDR3 loop spans 13 amino acids. J gave up 6 bases and V 1 base, and 2 bases lay outside the gene matches.

This chain's CDR3 is CASADNRGRGDTQYF. The CDR3 DNA reads as TGTGCCAGCGCCGACAACAGGGGGCGCGGAGATACGCAGTATTTT. The chain employs TRBV11-2 and TRBJ2-3, with 9 bases matching TRBD1. The CDR3 has 15 amino acids. Looked up from germline, CDR1 is SGHAT and CDR2 is FQNNGV. V gave up 8 bases and J gave up 5 bases; unmatched junction bases: 11.

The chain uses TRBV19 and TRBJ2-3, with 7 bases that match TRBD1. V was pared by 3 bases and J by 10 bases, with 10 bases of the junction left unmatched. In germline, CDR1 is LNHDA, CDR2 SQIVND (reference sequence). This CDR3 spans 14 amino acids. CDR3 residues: CASSIKGGAPAQYF. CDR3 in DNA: TGTGCCAGTAGTATCAAAGGGGGCGCCCCGGCGCAGTATTTT.

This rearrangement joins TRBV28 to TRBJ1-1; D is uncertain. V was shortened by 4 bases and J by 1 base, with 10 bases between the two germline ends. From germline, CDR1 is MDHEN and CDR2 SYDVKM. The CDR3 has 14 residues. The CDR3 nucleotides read TGTGCCAGCAGTTGGAGGACGGCGAACACTGAAGCTTTCTTT. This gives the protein CASSWRTANTEAFF.

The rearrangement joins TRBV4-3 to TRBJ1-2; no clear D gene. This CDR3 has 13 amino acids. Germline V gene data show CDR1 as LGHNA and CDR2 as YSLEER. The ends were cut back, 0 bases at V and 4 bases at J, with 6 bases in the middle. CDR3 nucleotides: TGCGCCAGCAGCCAAGATTGGAGCTATGGCTACACCTTC. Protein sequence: CASSQDWSYGYTF.

CDR3 DNA: TGTGCCAGCAGCTTGTCCCCAGGGAAGCCCCAGCATTTT. Translated, it gives CASSLSPGKPQHF. V usage is TRBV5-4 and J usage is TRBJ1-5; tentatively, D is TRBD1 (5 bases). This CDR3 has 13 residues. In germline, CDR1 is SGHNT, CDR2 YYREEE (reference sequence). V dropped 1 base and J dropped 8 bases, with 10 bases sitting between them.

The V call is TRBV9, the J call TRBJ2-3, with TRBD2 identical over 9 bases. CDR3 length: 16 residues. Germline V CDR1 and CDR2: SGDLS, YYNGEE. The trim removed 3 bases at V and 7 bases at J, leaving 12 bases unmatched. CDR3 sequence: CASSAPLLAGDYTQYF. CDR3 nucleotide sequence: TGTGCCAGCAGCGCCCCGCTATTAGCGGGGGACTATACGCAGTATTTT.

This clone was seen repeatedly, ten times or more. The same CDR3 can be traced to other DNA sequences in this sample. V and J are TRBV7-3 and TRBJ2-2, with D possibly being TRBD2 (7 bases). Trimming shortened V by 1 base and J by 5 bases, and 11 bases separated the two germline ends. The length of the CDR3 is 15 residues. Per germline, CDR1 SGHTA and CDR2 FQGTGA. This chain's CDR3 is CASSLIGGGTGELFF. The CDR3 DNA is TGTGCCAGCAGCTTAATAGGGGGAGGGACCGGGGAGCTGTTTTTT.

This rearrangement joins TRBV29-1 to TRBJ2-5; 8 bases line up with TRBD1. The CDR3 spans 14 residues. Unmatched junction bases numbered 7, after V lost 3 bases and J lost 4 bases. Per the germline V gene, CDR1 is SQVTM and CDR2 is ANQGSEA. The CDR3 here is CSVEPRGRGETQYF. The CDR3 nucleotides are TGCAGCGTTGAGCCCAGGGGGCGTGGAGAGACCCAGTACTTC.

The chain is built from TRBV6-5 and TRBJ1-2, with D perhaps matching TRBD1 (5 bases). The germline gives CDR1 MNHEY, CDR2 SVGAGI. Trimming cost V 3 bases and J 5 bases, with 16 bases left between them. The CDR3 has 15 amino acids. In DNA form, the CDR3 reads TGTGCCAGCAGTTATTTCGGGGGGGAAGGGTATGGCTACACCTTC. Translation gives CASSYFGGEGYGYTF.

For the CDR3, the DNA is TGTGCTAGTGGCCTCGGGTCATTCACTGAAGCTTTCTTT. Protein product: CASGLGSFTEAFF. The V gene is TRBV12-5, the J gene TRBJ1-1; D unclear. The CDR3 has 13 amino acids. Germline-derived CDR1 and CDR2 are LGHNT and FRNRAP. Between the trimmed V and J ends, which lost 6 bases and 4 bases, there was a span of 12 bases.

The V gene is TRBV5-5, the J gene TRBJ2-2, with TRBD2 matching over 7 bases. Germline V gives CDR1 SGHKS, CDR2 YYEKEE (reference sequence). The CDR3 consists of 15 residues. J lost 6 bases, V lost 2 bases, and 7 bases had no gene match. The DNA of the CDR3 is TGTGCCAGCAGCTTCGGACTAGTGGAGTCCGGGGAGCTGTTTTTT. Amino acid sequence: CASSFGLVESGELFF.

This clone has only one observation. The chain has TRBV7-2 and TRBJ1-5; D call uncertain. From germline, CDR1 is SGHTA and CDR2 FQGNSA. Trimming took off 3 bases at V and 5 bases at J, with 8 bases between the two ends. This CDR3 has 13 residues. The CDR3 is CASSLEPHQPQHF. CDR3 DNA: TGTGCCAGCAGCTTGGAGCCCCATCAGCCCCAGCATTTT.

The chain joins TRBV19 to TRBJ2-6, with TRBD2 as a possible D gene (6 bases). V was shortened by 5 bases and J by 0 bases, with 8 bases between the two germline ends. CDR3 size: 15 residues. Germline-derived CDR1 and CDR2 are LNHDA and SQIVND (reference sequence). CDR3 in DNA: TGTGCCAGTAGTCCCGGGGGCTCTGGGGCCAACGTCCTGACTTTC. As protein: CASSPGGSGANVLTF. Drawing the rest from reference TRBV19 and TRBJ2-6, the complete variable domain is DGGITQSPKYLFRKEGQNVTLSCEQNLNHDAMYWYRQDPGQGLRLIYYSQIVNDFQKGDIAEGYSVSREKKESFPLTVTSAQKNPTAFYLCASSPGGSGANVLTFGAGSRLTVL.

CDR3 amino acids: CASSLPQEEQFF. In DNA, the CDR3 is TGTGCCAGCAGCTTGCCCCAGGAAGAGCAGTTCTTC. The V and J genes are TRBV5-6 and TRBJ2-1, with D unclear. Looked up from germline, CDR1 is SGHDT and CDR2 is YYEEEE. CDR3 length: 12 residues. Trimming left V 1 base short and J 10 bases short, with 9 bases between. Combining the CDR3 with reference TRBV5-6 and TRBJ2-1 gives the whole variable domain DAGVTQSPTHLIKTRGQQVTLRCSPKSGHDTVSWYQQALGQGPQFIFQYYEEEERQRGNFPDRFSGHQFPNYSSELNVNALLLGDSALYLCASSLPQEEQFFGPGTRLTVL.

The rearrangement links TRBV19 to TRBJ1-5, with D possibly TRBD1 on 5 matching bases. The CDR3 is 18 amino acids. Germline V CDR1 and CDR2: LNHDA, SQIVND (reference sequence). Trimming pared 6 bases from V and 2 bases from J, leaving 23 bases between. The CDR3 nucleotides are TGTGCCAGTAGACCCGGGGGTACAGGTCTCGAGGGCAATCAGCCCCAGCATTTT. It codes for CASRPGGTGLEGNQPQHF.

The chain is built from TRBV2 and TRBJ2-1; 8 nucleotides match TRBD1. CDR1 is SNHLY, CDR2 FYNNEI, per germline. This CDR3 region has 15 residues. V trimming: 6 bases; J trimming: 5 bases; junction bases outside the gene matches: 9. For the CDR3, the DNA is TGTGCCAGCAGATTCGACAGGGGTCGGAACAATGAGCAGTTCTTC. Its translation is CASRFDRGRNNEQFF.

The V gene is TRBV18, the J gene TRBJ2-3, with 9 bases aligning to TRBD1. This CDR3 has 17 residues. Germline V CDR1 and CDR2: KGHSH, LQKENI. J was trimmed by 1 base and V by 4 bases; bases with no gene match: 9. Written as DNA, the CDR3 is TGTGCCAGCTCACGAGGGGCCGGGACAGGGCGCACAGATACGCAGTATTTT. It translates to CASSRGAGTGRTDTQYF.

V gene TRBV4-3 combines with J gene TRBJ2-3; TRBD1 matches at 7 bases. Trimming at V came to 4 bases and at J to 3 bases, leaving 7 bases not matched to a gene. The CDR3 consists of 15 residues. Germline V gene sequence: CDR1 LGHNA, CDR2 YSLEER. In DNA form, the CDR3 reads TGCGCCAGCAGCCCACAGGGGCGATGGACAGATACGCAGTATTTT. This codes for CASSPQGRWTDTQYF.

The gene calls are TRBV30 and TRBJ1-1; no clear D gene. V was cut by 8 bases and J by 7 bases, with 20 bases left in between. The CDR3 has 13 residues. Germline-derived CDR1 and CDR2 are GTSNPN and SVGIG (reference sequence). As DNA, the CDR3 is TGTGCCATCTCCGCCGGCCGCTCGGGTGAAGCTTTCTTT. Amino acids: CAISAGRSGEAFF.

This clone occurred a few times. The CDR3 is CSVGEGGTQYF. CDR3 bases: TGCAGCGTTGGGGAGGGAGGGACGCAGTATTTT. V usage is TRBV29-1 and J usage is TRBJ2-3; 7 nucleotides match TRBD2. CDR1 and CDR2 from the germline V gene are SQVTM and ANQGSEA. The CDR3 has 11 amino acids. V lost 4 bases, J lost 9 bases, and 4 bases stayed unmatched.